This TCR beta chain was profiled in a study of blood T cell repertoires in COVID-19 (dated by TCRdb to between 2020 and 2021). About the investigation overall: The collaborator samples originated in the United States, Italy and Spain and spanned the acute and convalescent phases of COVID-19. The material from the prospective study consisted of cDNA or gDNA derived from T cells, B-cell-depleted T cells, or PBMCs. The dataset comprised deeply sampled blood TCRbeta repertoires from subjects exposed to, actively infected with, or recovered from COVID-19. The repertoires were made available in a free public database intended to serve as a resource for research on the immune response to SARS-CoV-2. The samples were drawn from two sources: the first 160 participants of the ongoing ImmuneRACE study, and 1,000 to 1,500 subjects contributed by 6 global collaborators. Nearly every sample came with metadata listing a de-identified subject ID, COVID-19 status, age in years and sex. HLA class I and class II types, where available, came from metadata supplied by the sample provider rather than from assay-based typing.

The immunoSEQ Assay, a bias-controlled multiplex PCR, was used to amplify TCRbeta CDR3 regions from genomic DNA. Per the authors' processing: The number of nucleated cells in each sample was estimated from the amplification of reference gene primers within the assay. Sequence reads were collapsed and filtered to measure the absolute abundance of every unique TCRbeta CDR3 rearrangement. For each sample, productive Simpson clonality was calculated as the square root of Simpson's diversity index over productive rearrangements. In its TCRdb copy, this immuneACCESS table keeps in-frame sequences only and misses some clones. Where compared with another copy, unresolved V genes explain less than half of these, and the others have no known cause. V, J and clone size are taken as reported in that table, and D and trimming were inferred from the DNA itself. For this sample there are 70,000 to 95,000 clones; about 95% appear just once. Jointly, the top ten make up more than 4% of the sample.

Whole blood was collected in K2EDTA tubes by collaborating institutions according to the institutions' own protocols. Collaborator samples were shipped for TCRbeta analysis as frozen whole blood, isolated PBMCs, or DNA extracted from either sample type. Relative to germline, V is 2 bases shorter and J is 0 bases shorter, with 17 bases between their ends. Measured from the cysteine to the phenylalanine, the CDR3 is 18 residues long. The only DNA kept is the CDR3, 54 bases in frame from the first base. The CDR1 and CDR2 encoded by the germline V gene are MDHEN and SYDVKM. With respect to this clone: Its antigen remains undetermined. There are no base qualities to consult, and no much larger clone falls within one base.

Results the study describes overall, beyond this receptor: The amount of clinical and demographic metadata varied by source and participant and was provided uncurated.

The chain employs TRBV28 and TRBJ1-5, with TRBD1 tentatively as D gene (6 bases match). This sequence originates from a human donor with active COVID-19. The donor label of this sample is uncertain. The sequenced sample was peripheral blood. The CDR3 region has the sequence CASSLAGPGTISNQPQHF. The DNA reads TGTGCCAGCAGTTTAGCTGGCCCCGGGACAATTAGCAATCAGCCCCAGCATTTT.